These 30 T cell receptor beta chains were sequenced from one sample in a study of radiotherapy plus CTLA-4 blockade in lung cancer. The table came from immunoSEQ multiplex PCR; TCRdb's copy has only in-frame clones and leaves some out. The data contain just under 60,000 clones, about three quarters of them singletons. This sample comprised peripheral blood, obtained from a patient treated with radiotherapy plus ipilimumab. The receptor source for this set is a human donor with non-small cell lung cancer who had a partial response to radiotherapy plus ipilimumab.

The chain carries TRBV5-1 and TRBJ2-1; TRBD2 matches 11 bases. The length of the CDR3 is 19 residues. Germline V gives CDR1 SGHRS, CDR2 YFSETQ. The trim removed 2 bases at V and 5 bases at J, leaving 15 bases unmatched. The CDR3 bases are TGCGCCAGCAGCTTCGGTAGAGGGGCTAGCGGGGGGTTAAACAATGAGCAGTTCTTC. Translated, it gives CASSFGRGASGGLNNEQFF.

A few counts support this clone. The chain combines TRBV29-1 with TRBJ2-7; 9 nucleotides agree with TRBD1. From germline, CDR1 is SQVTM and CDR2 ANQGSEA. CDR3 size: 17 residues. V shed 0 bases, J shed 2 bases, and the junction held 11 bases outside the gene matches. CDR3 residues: CSVEDTKDRGFTYEQYF. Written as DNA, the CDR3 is TGCAGCGTTGAAGATACTAAAGACAGGGGGTTCACCTACGAGCAGTACTTC.

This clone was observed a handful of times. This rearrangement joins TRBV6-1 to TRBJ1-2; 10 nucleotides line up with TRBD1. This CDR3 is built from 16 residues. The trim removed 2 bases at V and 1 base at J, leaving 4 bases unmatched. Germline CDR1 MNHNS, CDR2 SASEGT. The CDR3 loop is CASSERDRGFNYGYTF. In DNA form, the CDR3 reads TGTGCCAGCAGTGAACGGGACAGGGGATTTAACTATGGCTACACCTTC.

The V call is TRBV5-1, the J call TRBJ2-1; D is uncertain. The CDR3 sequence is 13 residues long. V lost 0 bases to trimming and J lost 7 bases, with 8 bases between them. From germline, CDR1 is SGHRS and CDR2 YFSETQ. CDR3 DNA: TGCGCCAGCAGCTTGGGTACCACAAATGAGCAGTTCTTC. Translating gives CASSLGTTNEQFF.

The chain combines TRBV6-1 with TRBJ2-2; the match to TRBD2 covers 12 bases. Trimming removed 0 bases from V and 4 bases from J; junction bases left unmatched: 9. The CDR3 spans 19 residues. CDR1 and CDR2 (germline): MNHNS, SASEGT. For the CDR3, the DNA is TGTGCCAGCAGTGAAGCGGGGCTAGCGGGGGGGCCAAGCACCGGGGAGCTGTTTTTT. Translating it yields CASSEAGLAGGPSTGELFF.

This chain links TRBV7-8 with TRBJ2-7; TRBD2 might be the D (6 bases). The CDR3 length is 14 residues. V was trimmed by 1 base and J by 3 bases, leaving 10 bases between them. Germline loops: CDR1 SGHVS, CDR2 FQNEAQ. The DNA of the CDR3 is TGTGCCAGCAGCTTAGTTAGCGGCAGCTACGAGCAGTACTTC. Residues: CASSLVSGSYEQYF.

Here the CDR3 reads CASSIRASTDTQYF. The CDR3 bases are TGTGCCAGTAGTATCAGGGCTAGCACAGATACGCAGTATTTT. The chain employs TRBV19 and TRBJ2-3; D perhaps matches TRBD1 (5 bases). Germline V CDR1 and CDR2: LNHDA, SQIVND (reference sequence). The CDR3 has 14 amino acids. The V gene lost 3 bases and the J gene lost 0 bases, with 7 bases spanning the gap.

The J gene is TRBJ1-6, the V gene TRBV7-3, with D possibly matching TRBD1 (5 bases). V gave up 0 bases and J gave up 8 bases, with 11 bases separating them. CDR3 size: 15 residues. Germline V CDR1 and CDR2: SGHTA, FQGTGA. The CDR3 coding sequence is TGTGCCAGCAGCTTAACGACGGGGGTGGATTCACCCCTCCACTTT. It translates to CASSLTTGVDSPLHF. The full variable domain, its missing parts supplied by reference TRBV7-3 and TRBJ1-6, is GAGVSQTPSNKVTEKGKYVELRCDPISGHTALYWYRQSLGQGPEFLIYFQGTGAADDSGLPNDRFFAVRPEGSVSTLKIQRTERGDSAVYLCASSLTTGVDSPLHFGNGTRLTVT.

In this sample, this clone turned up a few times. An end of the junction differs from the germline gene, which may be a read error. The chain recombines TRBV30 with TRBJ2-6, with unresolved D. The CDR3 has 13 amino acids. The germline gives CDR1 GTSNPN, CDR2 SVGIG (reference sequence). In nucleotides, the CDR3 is TGTGCCAGGAGCCACTCTGGGGCCAACGTCCTGACTTTC. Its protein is CARSHSGANVLTF.

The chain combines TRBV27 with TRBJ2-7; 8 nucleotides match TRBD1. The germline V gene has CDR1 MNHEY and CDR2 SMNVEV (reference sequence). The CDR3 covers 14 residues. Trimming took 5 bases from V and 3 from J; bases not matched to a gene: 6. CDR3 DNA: TGTGCCAGCAGTCCCCGGACAGGGTACTACGAGCAGTACTTC. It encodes CASSPRTGYYEQYF.

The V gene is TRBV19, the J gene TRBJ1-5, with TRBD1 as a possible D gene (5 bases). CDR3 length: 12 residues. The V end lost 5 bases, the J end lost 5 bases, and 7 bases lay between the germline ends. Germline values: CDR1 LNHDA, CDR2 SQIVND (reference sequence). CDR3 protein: CASSAGYQPQHF. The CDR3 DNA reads TGTGCCAGTAGTGCAGGGTATCAGCCCCAGCATTTT.

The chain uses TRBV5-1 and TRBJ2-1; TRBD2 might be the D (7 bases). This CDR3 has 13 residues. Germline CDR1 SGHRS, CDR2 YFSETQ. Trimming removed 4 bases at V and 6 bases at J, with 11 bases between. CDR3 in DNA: TGCGCCAGCAGCCCCGGGGGGCGCAATGAGCAGTTCTTC. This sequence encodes CASSPGGRNEQFF.

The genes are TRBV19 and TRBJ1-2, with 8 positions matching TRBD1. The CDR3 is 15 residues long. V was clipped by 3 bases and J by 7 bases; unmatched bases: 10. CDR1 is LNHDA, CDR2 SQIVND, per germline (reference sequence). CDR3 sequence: CASSIGQGIIGGYTF. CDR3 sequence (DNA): TGTGCCAGTAGTATCGGACAGGGTATCATAGGTGGCTACACCTTC.

The CDR3 region has the DNA TGTGCCAGCAGTTTATCAGCAGGGGTGGGCTACGAGCAGTACTTC. Residues: CASSLSAGVGYEQYF. The chain has TRBV27 and TRBJ2-7, with D tentatively TRBD1 (6 bases). The germline V and J ends were trimmed by 0 bases and 3 bases, with 12 bases remaining between them. There are 15 residues in the CDR3. In germline, CDR1 is MNHEY, CDR2 SMNVEV (reference sequence).

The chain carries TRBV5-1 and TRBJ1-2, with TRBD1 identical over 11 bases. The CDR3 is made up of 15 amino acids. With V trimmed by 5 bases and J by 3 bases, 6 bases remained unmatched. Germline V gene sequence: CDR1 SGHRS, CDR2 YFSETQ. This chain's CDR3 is CASSVEGQGDYGYTF. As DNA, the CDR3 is TGCGCCAGCAGTGTGGAGGGACAGGGGGACTATGGCTACACCTTC.

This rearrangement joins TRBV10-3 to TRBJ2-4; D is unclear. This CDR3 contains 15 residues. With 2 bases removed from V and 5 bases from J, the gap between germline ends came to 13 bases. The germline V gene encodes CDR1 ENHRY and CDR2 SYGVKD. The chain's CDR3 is CAISEPSGSENIQYF. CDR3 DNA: TGTGCCATCAGTGAGCCCTCCGGGTCGGAAAACATTCAGTACTTC.

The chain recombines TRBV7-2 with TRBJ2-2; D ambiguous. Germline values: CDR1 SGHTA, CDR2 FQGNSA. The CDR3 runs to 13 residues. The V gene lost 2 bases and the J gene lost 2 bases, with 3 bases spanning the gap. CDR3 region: CASSLSNTGELFF. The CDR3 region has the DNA TGTGCCAGCAGCTTATCTAACACCGGGGAGCTGTTTTTT.

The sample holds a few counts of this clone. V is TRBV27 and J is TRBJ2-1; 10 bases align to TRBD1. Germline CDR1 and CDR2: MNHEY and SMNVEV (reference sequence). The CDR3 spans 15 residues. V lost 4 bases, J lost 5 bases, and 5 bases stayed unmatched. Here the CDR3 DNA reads TGTGCCAGCAGTTCCTGGACAGGGGGACACAATGAGCAGTTCTTC. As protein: CASSSWTGGHNEQFF.

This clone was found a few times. The CDR3 DNA reads TGTGCCAGCAGTTTGGCAGGGGGCGCGGGAGGAAACACCATATATTTT. This translates into CASSLAGGAGGNTIYF. The V gene is TRBV27, the J gene TRBJ1-3; TRBD1 matches 8 bases. The V and J ends lost 3 bases and 4 bases, in that order; junction bases with no gene match: 8. The CDR3 has 16 amino acids. Germline V lookup: CDR1 MNHEY, CDR2 SMNVEV (reference sequence).

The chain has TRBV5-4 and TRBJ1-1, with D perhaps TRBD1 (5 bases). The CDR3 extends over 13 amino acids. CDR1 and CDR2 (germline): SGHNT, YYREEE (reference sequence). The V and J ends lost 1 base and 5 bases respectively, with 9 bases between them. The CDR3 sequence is CASSLLGHTEAFF. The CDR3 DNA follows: TGTGCCAGCAGCTTGTTGGGGCATACTGAAGCTTTCTTT.

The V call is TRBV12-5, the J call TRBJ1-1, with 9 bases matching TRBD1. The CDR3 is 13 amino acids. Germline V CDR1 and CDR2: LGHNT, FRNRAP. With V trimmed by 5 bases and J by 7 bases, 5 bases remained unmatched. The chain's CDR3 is CASGQTGGNEAFF. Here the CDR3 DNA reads TGTGCTAGTGGTCAGACAGGGGGAAATGAAGCTTTCTTT.

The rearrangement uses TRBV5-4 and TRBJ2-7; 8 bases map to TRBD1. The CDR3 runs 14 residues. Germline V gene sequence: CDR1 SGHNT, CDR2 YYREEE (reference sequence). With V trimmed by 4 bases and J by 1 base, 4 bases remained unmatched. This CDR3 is CASSGQGKSYEQYF. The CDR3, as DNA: TGTGCCAGCAGCGGACAGGGAAAGTCCTACGAGCAGTACTTC.

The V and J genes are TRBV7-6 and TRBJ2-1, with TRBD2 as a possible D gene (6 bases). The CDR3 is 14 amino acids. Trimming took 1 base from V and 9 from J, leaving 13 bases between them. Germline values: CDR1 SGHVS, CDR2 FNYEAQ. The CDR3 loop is CASSLEPSASEQFF. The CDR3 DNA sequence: TGTGCCAGCAGCTTAGAGCCTAGCGCATCTGAGCAGTTCTTC.

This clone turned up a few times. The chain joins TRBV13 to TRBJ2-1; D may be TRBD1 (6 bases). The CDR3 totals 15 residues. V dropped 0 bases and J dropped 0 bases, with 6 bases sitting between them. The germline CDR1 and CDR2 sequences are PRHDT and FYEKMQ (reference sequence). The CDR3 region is CASSLGTGSYNEQFF. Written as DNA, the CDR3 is TGTGCCAGCAGCTTAGGGACAGGCTCCTACAATGAGCAGTTCTTC. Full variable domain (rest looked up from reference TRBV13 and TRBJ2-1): AAGVIQSPRHLIKEKRETATLKCYPIPRHDTVYWYQQGPGQDPQFLISFYEKMQSDKGSIPDRFSAQQFSDYHSELNMSSLELGDSALYFCASSLGTGSYNEQFFGPGTRLTVL.

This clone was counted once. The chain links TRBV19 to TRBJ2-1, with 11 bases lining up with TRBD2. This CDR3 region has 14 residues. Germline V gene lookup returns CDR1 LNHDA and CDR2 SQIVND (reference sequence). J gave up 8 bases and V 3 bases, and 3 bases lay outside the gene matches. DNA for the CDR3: TGTGCCAGTAGTATCTCTAGCGGGGGGTATGAGCAGTTCTTC. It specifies CASSISSGGYEQFF.

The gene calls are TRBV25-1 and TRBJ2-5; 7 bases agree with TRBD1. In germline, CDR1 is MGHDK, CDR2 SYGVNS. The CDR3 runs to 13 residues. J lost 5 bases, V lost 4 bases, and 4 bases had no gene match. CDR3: CASSAGGSETQYF. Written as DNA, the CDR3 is TGTGCCAGCAGTGCAGGGGGTTCGGAGACCCAGTACTTC.

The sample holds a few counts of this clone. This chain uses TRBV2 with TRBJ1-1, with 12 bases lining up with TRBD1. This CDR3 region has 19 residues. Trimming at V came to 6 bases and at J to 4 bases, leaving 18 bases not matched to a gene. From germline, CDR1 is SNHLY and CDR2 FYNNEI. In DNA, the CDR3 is TGTGCCAGCAGAGACACACCGGGACAGGGGGCCCAGGGAGTCACTGAAGCTTTCTTT. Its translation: CASRDTPGQGAQGVTEAFF.

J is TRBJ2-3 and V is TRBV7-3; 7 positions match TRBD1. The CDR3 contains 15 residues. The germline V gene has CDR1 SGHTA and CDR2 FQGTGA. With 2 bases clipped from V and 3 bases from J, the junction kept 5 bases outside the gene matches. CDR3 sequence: CASSLLGGETDTQYF. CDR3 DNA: TGTGCCAGCAGCTTATTAGGGGGCGAGACAGATACGCAGTATTTT.

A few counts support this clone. CDR3 in amino acids: CASSWPQGKGNTEAFF. The CDR3 DNA reads as TGCGCCAGCAGCTGGCCGCAGGGGAAGGGGAACACTGAAGCTTTCTTT. The chain joins TRBV5-1 to TRBJ1-1; perhaps TRBD1 as D (6 bases). Germline V gives CDR1 SGHRS, CDR2 YFSETQ. Trimming removed 3 bases at V and 1 base at J, with 16 bases between. The CDR3 is made up of 16 amino acids. Full variable domain (rest looked up from reference TRBV5-1 and TRBJ1-1): KAGVTQTPRYLIKTRGQQVTLSCSPISGHRSVSWYQQTPGQGLQFLFEYFSETQRNKGNFPGRFSGRQFSNSRSEMNVSTLELGDSALYLCASSWPQGKGNTEAFFGQGTRLTVV.

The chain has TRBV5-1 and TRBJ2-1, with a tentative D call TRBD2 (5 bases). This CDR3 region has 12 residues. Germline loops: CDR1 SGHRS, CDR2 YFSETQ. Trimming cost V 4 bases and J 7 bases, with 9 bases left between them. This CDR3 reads CASSVRENEQFF. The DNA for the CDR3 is TGCGCCAGCAGCGTTAGGGAGAATGAGCAGTTCTTC.